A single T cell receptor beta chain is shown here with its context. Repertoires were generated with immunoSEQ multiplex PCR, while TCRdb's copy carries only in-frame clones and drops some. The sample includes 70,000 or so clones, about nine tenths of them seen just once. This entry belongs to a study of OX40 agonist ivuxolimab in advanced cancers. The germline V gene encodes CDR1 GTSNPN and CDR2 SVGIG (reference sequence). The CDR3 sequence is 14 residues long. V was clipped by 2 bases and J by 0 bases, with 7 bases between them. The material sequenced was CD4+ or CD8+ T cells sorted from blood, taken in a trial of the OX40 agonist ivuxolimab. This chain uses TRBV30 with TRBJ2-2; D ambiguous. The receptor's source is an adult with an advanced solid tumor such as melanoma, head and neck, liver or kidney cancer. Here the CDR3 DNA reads TGTGCCTGGAGTAAACCTACGAACACCGGGGAGCTGTTTTTT. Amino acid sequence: CAWSKPTNTGELFF.